Listed here are 15 T cell receptor beta chains from one sample, sequenced in a study of blood T cell repertoires in COVID-19. The repertoire was sequenced with immunoSEQ multiplex PCR; TCRdb's copy has only in-frame clones and lacks some. Altogether approximately 80,000 clones are present, about 70% being singletons, with the ten largest covering approximately 5.8%. Material for sequencing was peripheral blood. These receptors were collected from a man between 45 and 60 years old with active or convalescent COVID-19.

The chain links TRBV5-1 to TRBJ2-1, with D possibly matching TRBD2 (7 bases). V lost 4 bases, J lost 2 bases, and 10 bases lay in between. The CDR3 totals 14 residues. Looked up from germline, CDR1 is SGHRS and CDR2 is YFSETQ. The CDR3 sequence: CASSGGATYNEQFF. CDR3 bases: TGCGCCAGCAGCGGGGGGGCGACCTACAATGAGCAGTTCTTC.

In DNA, the CDR3 is TGTGCCAGCAGTCACGGGACAGGCCTCCAGGGGAACTATGGCTACACCTTC. This codes for CASSHGTGLQGNYGYTF. The chain links TRBV27 to TRBJ1-2; 8 nucleotides line up with TRBD1. J gave up 2 bases and V 5 bases, and 13 bases lay outside the gene matches. CDR1 is MNHEY, CDR2 SMNVEV, per germline (reference sequence). The CDR3 has 17 amino acids.

The rearrangement joins TRBV3-1 (or the pseudogene TRBV3-2) to TRBJ1-5, with 8 positions matching TRBD1. Germline values: CDR1 LGHDT, CDR2 YNNKEL (reference sequence). The CDR3 loop spans 15 amino acids. V was clipped by 0 bases and J by 7 bases; unmatched bases: 5. In DNA, the CDR3 is TGTGCCAGCAGCCAAGAAGGGGGACAGGCACAGCCCCAGCATTTT. Encoded protein: CASSQEGGQAQPQHF.

J is TRBJ1-5 and V is TRBV6-5; no firm D call. V was shortened by 10 bases and J by 3 bases, with 16 bases between the two germline ends. This CDR3 contains 14 residues. Germline V gives CDR1 MNHEY, CDR2 SVGAGI. CDR3 DNA sequence: TGTGCCAACACCCCCGAGAGGGCCAATCAGCCCCAGCATTTT. Its translation is CANTPERANQPQHF.

This clone was picked up one time. The chain has TRBV10-3 and TRBJ2-5, with 7 nucleotides matching TRBD1. With 4 bases clipped from V and 5 bases from J, the junction kept 10 bases outside the gene matches. The CDR3 consists of 15 residues. Germline V lookup: CDR1 ENHRY, CDR2 SYGVKD. The CDR3 DNA sequence: TGTGCCATCAGTGCAGTACAGGGGCCACGGGAGACCCAGTACTTC. Translation gives CAISAVQGPRETQYF.

The chain couples TRBV7-2 to TRBJ2-7; D is uncertain. V shed 5 bases and J shed 0 bases, with 5 bases lying between them. The CDR3 length is 12 residues. Germline CDR1 is SGHTA and CDR2 is FQGNSA. CDR3 protein: CASSPNSYEQYF. The DNA of the CDR3 is TGTGCCAGCAGCCCCAACTCCTACGAGCAGTACTTC.

The gene calls are TRBV7-2 and TRBJ2-1; 7 bases map to TRBD1. This CDR3 is 14 amino acids long. The trim removed 4 bases at V and 7 bases at J, leaving 7 bases unmatched. Per germline, CDR1 SGHTA and CDR2 FQGNSA. CDR3 coding DNA: TGTGCCAGCAGCTCGCGACAGGGTGCGAATGAGCAGTTCTTC. Translating it yields CASSSRQGANEQFF.

This clone appeared a few times. The chain uses TRBV24-1 and TRBJ2-1, with no clear D. CDR1 and CDR2 (germline): KGHDR, SFDVKD. This CDR3 is 16 amino acids long. V was pared by 3 bases and J by 6 bases, with 17 bases between. The CDR3 bases are TGTGCCACCAGTGATCCGAGCATAACCCAAACCAATGAGCAGTTCTTC. This gives the protein CATSDPSITQTNEQFF.

A note on this clone: A read error may explain this, as a much larger clone is one base away. The chain couples TRBV3-1 (or the pseudogene TRBV3-2) to TRBJ2-7; TRBD2 is a possible D gene (6 bases). There are 13 residues in the CDR3. V was cut by 4 bases and J by 1 base, with 8 bases left in between. Looked up from germline, CDR1 is LGHDT and CDR2 is YNNKEL (reference sequence). The CDR3 DNA follows: TGTGCCAGCAGCCTCGGGACTTCCTACGAGCAGTACTTC. Translation gives CASSLGTSYEQYF.

The J gene is TRBJ2-7, the V gene TRBV5-6, with D possibly being TRBD1 (6 bases). Trimming cost V 4 bases and J 3 bases, with 11 bases left between them. The CDR3 spans 13 residues. Germline V CDR1 and CDR2: SGHDT, YYEEEE. DNA for the CDR3: TGTGCCAGCAGCCCCGGGACAAACTACGAGCAGTACTTC. It codes for CASSPGTNYEQYF.

The CDR3 protein is CASRQQGNTYEQYF. In nucleotides, the CDR3 is TGTGCCAGCAGACAACAGGGGAACACCTACGAGCAGTACTTC. This chain uses TRBV27 with TRBJ2-7; 7 positions agree with TRBD1. V shed 6 bases and J 2 bases; nucleotides not matched to a gene: 7. CDR1 is MNHEY and CDR2 is SMNVEV in the germline V gene (reference sequence). The CDR3 extends over 14 amino acids.

The chain joins TRBV7-9 to TRBJ1-1, with D hard to call. The CDR3 totals 15 residues. CDR1 is SEHNR, CDR2 FQNEAQ, per germline (reference sequence). Between the trimmed V and J ends, which lost 5 bases and 3 bases, there was a span of 16 bases. The CDR3 here is CASSRDNVRDTEAFF. Written as DNA, the CDR3 is TGTGCCAGCAGCCGCGATAATGTGCGGGACACTGAAGCTTTCTTT.

This clone occurred many times. This chain links TRBV6-4 with TRBJ1-2, with D unresolved. The germline CDR1 and CDR2 sequences are MRHNA and SNTAGT. CDR3 size: 14 residues. V lost 0 bases, J lost 3 bases, and 8 bases lay in between. CDR3 in amino acids: CASSDSLGDYGYTF. The CDR3, as DNA: TGTGCCAGCAGTGACTCCCTCGGGGACTATGGCTACACCTTC.

This chain links TRBV5-1 with TRBJ1-1; D perhaps matches TRBD1 (6 bases). This CDR3 contains 15 residues. CDR1 is SGHRS, CDR2 YFSETQ, per germline. V gave up 0 bases and J gave up 2 bases, with 11 bases separating them. CDR3 residues: CASSLVTGVNTEAFF. The CDR3 DNA is TGCGCCAGCAGCTTGGTGACAGGAGTTAACACTGAAGCTTTCTTT.

The chain joins TRBV24-1 to TRBJ2-3, with TRBD1 matching over 11 bases. Per germline, CDR1 KGHDR and CDR2 SFDVKD. Trimming removed 2 bases from V and 0 bases from J; junction bases left unmatched: 3. The length of the CDR3 is 17 residues. Written as DNA, the CDR3 is TGTGCCACCAGTGATTCCGGGACAGGGGGTAGCACAGATACGCAGTATTTT. It specifies CATSDSGTGGSTDTQYF.